This T cell receptor (beta chain) stems from a study of blood T cell repertoires in COVID-19. Study information: Specimens from acute and convalescent COVID-19 originated in the United States, Italy and Spain. In each case, the material was cDNA or gDNA derived from T cells, B-cell-depleted T cells, or PBMCs.

Per the original methods: Amplification of reference gene primers was used by the study to estimate nucleated cell counts. Some clones are missing from TCRdb's copy, which holds only in-frame ones; the method was immunoSEQ multiplex PCR. V and J calls plus clone size are reproduced from that table; the DNA served to infer D and trimming. The sample has 35,000 to 55,000 clones; around 87% are singletons. The junction had 6 bases not matched to a gene; V was cut back by 1 base and J by 1 base. The CDR3 runs 18 residues. Germline V gene lookup returns CDR1 SGHVS and CDR2 FQNEAQ. The receptor's source is a human donor in a cohort sampled during active COVID-19. The chain combines TRBV7-8 with TRBJ2-2; 10 positions agree with TRBD2. Sequenced sample: peripheral blood. In DNA form, the CDR3 reads TGTGCCAGCAGCTTAGGGATGAGACTAGCGGGGAACACCGGGGAGCTGTTTTTT. This gives the protein CASSLGMRLAGNTGELFF. The variable domain in full, with the rest retrieved from reference TRBV7-8 and TRBJ2-2, is GAGVSQSPRYKVAKRGQDVALRCDPISGHVSLFWYQQALGQGPEFLTYFQNEAQLDKSGLPSDRFFAERPEGSVSTLKIQRTQQEDSAVYLCASSLGMRLAGNTGELFFGEGSRLTVL.